This T cell receptor beta chain was sequenced for a study of identical twins. cDNA molecules carried unique molecular identifiers, and template switching added a universal primer site. TCRdb called the 5' RACE reads again in MiXCR, with one record for every CDR3 protein. This table has 230,000 or so distinct CDR3 sequences, 6.5% to 9.5% appearing once. The CDR3 has 13 amino acids. With 3 bases removed from V and 3 bases from J, the gap between germline ends came to 9 bases. The V gene's germline CDR1 is LGHDT and CDR2 YNNKEL (reference sequence). These same data were also listed under a study on yellow fever vaccine responses in identical twins. From that second work: Twins' vaccine T cell responses were reported to seem partly convergent and partly personalized.

The sample comprised CD8+ T cells sorted from blood. V is TRBV3-1 and J is TRBJ2-7; TRBD2 might be the D (5 bases). The TCR was taken from a woman aged 18 to 35 in good health. CDR3 region: CASSQERFYEQYF. The CDR3 region has the DNA TGTGCCAGCAGCCAGGAGCGGTTCTACGAGCAGTACTTC.